This TCR beta chain was profiled in a study of blood T cell repertoires in COVID-19. Study background: Acute-phase and convalescent COVID-19 samples originated in the United States, Italy and Spain. PBMCs, B-cell-depleted T cells, or T cells provided the cDNA or gDNA that made up the material.

As processed by the authors: Nucleated cell counts were estimated from reference gene primer amplification. Profiling relied on immunoSEQ multiplex PCR, and the TCRdb table lists in-frame clones only, not all of them. The DNA gave D and trimming, while V, J and clone size come from that table. The sample records some 76,000 clones, about nine tenths being singletons. The germline V gene has CDR1 ENHRY and CDR2 SYGVKD. CDR3 size: 14 residues. Unmatched junction bases numbered 7, after V lost 6 bases and J lost 8 bases. The chain employs TRBV10-3 and TRBJ2-1, with 10 bases matching TRBD1. The sample was peripheral blood. This TCR derives from a man at least 80 years old in a cohort sampled during active COVID-19. CDR3 residues: CAIRGGTGDDEQFF. The CDR3, as DNA: TGTGCCATCAGGGGGGGGACAGGGGATGATGAGCAGTTCTTC.